The sequence of this T cell receptor beta chain was determined in a study of OX40 agonist ivuxolimab in advanced cancers. A note on this clone: Antigen: not known. Other nucleotide sequences in the sample specify the same CDR3.

CDR1 is LNHDA and CDR2 is SQIVND in the germline V gene (reference sequence). This CDR3 is 13 amino acids long. Deletions cut 3 bases from V and 8 bases from J, with 10 bases between. Here immunoSEQ multiplex PCR was the method, and the copy in TCRdb shows in-frame clones only, minus some. This table holds tens of thousands of clones, roughly 84% found once. Study-wide results and limits: Clones of CD4+ and CD8+ blood T cells grew by week 6 at doses of 0.1 to 3.0 mg/kg.

The V and J genes are TRBV19 and TRBJ1-4; the D gene is possibly TRBD1 (5 bases). This TCR came from an adult with an advanced solid tumor such as melanoma, head and neck, liver or kidney cancer. This specimen consisted of CD4+ or CD8+ T cells sorted from blood, obtained in a trial of the OX40 agonist ivuxolimab. DNA for the CDR3: TGTGCCAGTAGTATCATGGGGCTAGAAAAACTGTTTTTT. It translates to CASSIMGLEKLFF.